The 7 T cell receptor beta chains given below trace back to one sample, sequenced in a study of cytomegalovirus exposure and HLA in healthy donors. The PCR had 60 Vbeta and 13 Jbeta primers. Clones were sequenced by immunoSEQ multiplex PCR, and TCRdb holds only the in-frame ones, with some missing. The sample shows 150,000 to 200,000 clones, 80% of them seen only once. Sequenced input: PBMCs. These receptors were collected from a human donor in good health.

CDR3 sequence: CASSLDGQGNQPQHF. Written as DNA, the CDR3 is TGCGCCAGCAGCTTGGATGGACAGGGCAATCAGCCCCAGCATTTT. The V and J genes are TRBV5-1 and TRBJ1-5; 7 positions agree with TRBD1. V gave up 0 bases and J gave up 2 bases; unmatched junction bases: 2. The length of the CDR3 is 15 residues. CDR1 is SGHRS and CDR2 is YFSETQ in the germline V gene.

CDR3 in DNA: TGCGCCAGCAGCTTGGTGTCAGGGATAGGTAACACCATATATTTT. Its translation is CASSLVSGIGNTIYF. The V and J genes are TRBV5-1 and TRBJ1-3; D possibly corresponds to TRBD1 (5 bases). CDR3 length: 15 amino acids. V dropped 0 bases and J dropped 7 bases, with 14 bases sitting between them. CDR1 is SGHRS and CDR2 is YFSETQ in the germline V gene.

The chain recombines TRBV4-1 with TRBJ2-2, with 7 positions matching TRBD2. The germline CDR1 and CDR2 sequences are MGHRA and YSYEKL. Losses at the gene ends were 6 bases for V and 5 bases for J; bases not matched to a gene: 6. The CDR3 covers 14 residues. This CDR3 is CASSHPAGTGELFF. The CDR3 bases are TGCGCCAGCAGTCACCCAGCGGGGACCGGGGAGCTGTTTTTT.

This chain links TRBV6-1 with TRBJ2-7, with TRBD2 as a possible D gene (7 bases). Trimming cost V 5 bases and J 3 bases, with 11 bases left between them. The CDR3 has 13 residues. CDR1 is MNHNS and CDR2 is SASEGT in the germline V gene. The CDR3 is CASSPRGGYEQYF. CDR3 coding DNA: TGTGCCAGCAGTCCTAGGGGGGGCTACGAGCAGTACTTC.

V usage is TRBV27 and J usage is TRBJ2-7; 9 positions match TRBD1. CDR3 length equals 14 residues. The germline V gene encodes CDR1 MNHEY and CDR2 SMNVEV (reference sequence). V was pared by 6 bases and J by 4 bases, with 7 bases of the junction left unmatched. CDR3 in DNA: TGTGCCAGCAGATATACAGGGGGCGGGTACGAGCAGTACTTC. Translation: CASRYTGGGYEQYF.

The chain employs TRBV27 and TRBJ1-5, with 8 positions matching TRBD1. The CDR3 is 16 amino acids. Per the germline V gene, CDR1 is MNHEY and CDR2 is SMNVEV (reference sequence). Trimming cost V 6 bases and J 6 bases; bases outside gene matches: 13. The CDR3 nucleotides are TGTGCCAGCAGCCCCAACGACAGGGGAGTCGGTCAGCCCCAGCATTTT. Its translation: CASSPNDRGVGQPQHF.

The chain joins TRBV5-1 to TRBJ1-1; tentatively, D is TRBD1 (5 bases). The V gene lost 9 bases and the J gene lost 4 bases, with 16 bases spanning the gap. This CDR3 contains 13 residues. Germline V lookup: CDR1 SGHRS, CDR2 YFSETQ. The CDR3 DNA sequence: TGCGCCACCCAGGGAGGGGCGGCCACTGAAGCTTTCTTT. Its protein is CATQGGAATEAFF.